The 14 T cell receptor beta chains listed next were all sequenced from one sample in a study of control samples from healthy donors and cancer patients. The protocol was immunoSEQ multiplex PCR, while the TCRdb copy is restricted to in-frame clones and leaves out a portion. The sample has about 92,000 clones, almost 85% seen once. The sample consisted of blood. The receptors stem from a woman aged 55-69 years in good health.

This clone was detected a few times. V and J are TRBV24-1 and TRBJ1-3; D ambiguous. CDR1 is KGHDR, CDR2 SFDVKD, per germline. Trimming pared 4 bases from V and 14 bases from J, leaving 14 bases between. CDR3 length equals 12 residues. The CDR3 sequence: CATSDGPSTLYF. DNA for the CDR3: TGTGCCACCAGTGACGGACCGTCGACCCTATATTTT.

The rearrangement uses TRBV6-2 or TRBV6-3 and TRBJ1-1, with D unclear. The CDR3 sequence is 13 residues long. The germline V gene encodes CDR1 MNHEY and CDR2 SVGEGT. V lost 5 bases and J lost 7, with 14 bases in between. The CDR3 region is CASSRNLGVEAFF. The CDR3 DNA reads as TGTGCCAGCAGTAGGAATTTGGGAGTTGAAGCTTTCTTT.

The rearrangement links TRBV28 to TRBJ2-7, with 10 nucleotides matching TRBD2. Germline V CDR1 and CDR2: MDHEN, SYDVKM. With V trimmed by 4 bases and J by 1 base, 7 bases remained unmatched. The CDR3 has 16 residues. The CDR3 protein is CASSSTGTSVSYEQYF. The CDR3 DNA follows: TGTGCCAGCAGTTCGACCGGGACTAGCGTGTCCTACGAGCAGTACTTC.

This rearrangement joins TRBV6-5 to TRBJ1-1; D might be TRBD1 (6 bases). Between the trimmed V and J ends, which lost 7 bases and 5 bases, there was a span of 14 bases. CDR3 length: 13 amino acids. Germline loops: CDR1 MNHEY, CDR2 SVGAGI. In DNA, the CDR3 is TGTGCCAGCAAACCTACAGGGTTGACTGAAGCTTTCTTT. Translated: CASKPTGLTEAFF.

This rearrangement joins TRBV4-2 to TRBJ2-7, with D possibly TRBD2 on 5 matching bases. Trimming took 2 bases from V and 7 from J, leaving 12 bases between them. This CDR3 spans 13 amino acids. Germline loops: CDR1 LGHNA, CDR2 YNFKEQ. The CDR3 sequence is CASSQQTSGEQYF. The CDR3 bases are TGTGCCAGCAGCCAACAGACGTCGGGAGAGCAGTACTTC.

This chain uses TRBV7-9 with TRBJ1-2; the D gene is possibly TRBD1 (5 bases). The V and J ends lost 1 base and 0 bases respectively, with 12 bases between them. Germline V CDR1 and CDR2: SEHNR, FQNEAQ (reference sequence). The CDR3 is 16 amino acids. CDR3 amino acids: CASSLDGRETNYGYTF. The CDR3 DNA reads TGTGCCAGCAGCTTAGACGGCAGGGAGACTAACTATGGCTACACCTTC.

This rearrangement joins TRBV6-1 to TRBJ1-6, with D hard to call. The CDR3 consists of 15 residues. Trimming removed 2 bases from V and 5 bases from J, with 10 bases in between. CDR1 is MNHNS, CDR2 SASEGT, per germline. The CDR3 reads CASSESAVNNSPLHF. For the CDR3, the DNA is TGTGCCAGCAGTGAATCGGCAGTCAATAATTCACCCCTCCACTTT.

The sample holds a few counts of this clone. The V gene is TRBV5-5, the J gene TRBJ2-5; 8 nucleotides align to TRBD2. The CDR3 has 18 residues. Trimming at V came to 3 bases and at J to 5 bases, leaving 18 bases not matched to a gene. Germline lookup yields CDR1 SGHKS and CDR2 YYEKEE (reference sequence). This chain's CDR3 is CASSSAKPAGVAVETQYF. CDR3 bases: TGTGCCAGCAGCTCCGCGAAGCCAGCGGGAGTCGCGGTGGAGACCCAGTACTTC.

The V and J genes are TRBV4-1 and TRBJ1-1; weak D call: TRBD1 (6 bases). The CDR3 has 16 amino acids. CDR1 and CDR2 from the germline V gene are MGHRA and YSYEKL. V was shortened by 4 bases and J by 9 bases, with 24 bases between the two germline ends. CDR3 region: CASSRSRQDGYPKAFF. The DNA of the CDR3 is TGCGCCAGCAGCCGATCCCGACAGGATGGTTACCCCAAAGCTTTCTTT.

The chain couples TRBV18 to TRBJ1-4; 7 bases agree with TRBD1. The CDR3 is made up of 13 amino acids. The germline V gene encodes CDR1 KGHSH and CDR2 LQKENI. With 4 bases clipped from V and 4 bases from J, the junction kept 0 bases outside the gene matches. CDR3 nucleotide sequence: TGTGCCAGCTCACGGGACAGTAATGAAAAACTGTTTTTT. Translation gives CASSRDSNEKLFF.

The chain has TRBV28 and TRBJ2-6, with D perhaps matching TRBD1 or TRBD2 (5 bases each). Trimming removed 9 bases at V and 2 bases at J, with 11 bases between. Germline assignment: CDR1 MDHEN and CDR2 SYDVKM. This CDR3 is built from 14 residues. CDR3 sequence: CASGTPPGANVLTF. CDR3 sequence (DNA): TGTGCCAGTGGGACCCCTCCTGGGGCCAACGTCCTGACTTTC. Full variable domain (missing parts from reference TRBV28 and TRBJ2-6): DVKVTQSSRYLVKRTGEKVFLECVQDMDHENMFWYRQDPGLGLRLIYFSYDVKMKEKGDIPEGYSVSREKKERFSLILESASTNQTSMYLCASGTPPGANVLTFGAGSRLTVL.

V gene TRBV12-2 combines with J gene TRBJ2-7; the listed D gene, TRBD2, was not tested against the DNA. TRBV12-2 is marked as a pseudogene. The CDR3 runs to 16 residues. This CDR3 reads CASRLVGLAGVHEQYF. In DNA form, the CDR3 reads TGTGCAAGTCGCTTAGTAGGACTAGCGGGAGTCCACGAGCAGTACTTC.

The chain joins TRBV27 to TRBJ1-2, with 10 bases that match TRBD1. CDR1 and CDR2 (germline): MNHEY, SMNVEV (reference sequence). The V segment lost 5 bases and the J segment 4 bases; nucleotides outside the gene matches: 13. The CDR3 covers 17 residues. The CDR3 DNA sequence: TGTGCCAGCAGTCCGTCGACAGGGGGCGGCTCGACCTATGGCTACACCTTC. This codes for CASSPSTGGGSTYGYTF.

This sequence joins TRBV19 and TRBJ2-1; 13 nucleotides match TRBD2. CDR3 length: 17 residues. V was pared by 2 bases and J by 5 bases, with 6 bases of the junction left unmatched. The germline V gene encodes CDR1 LNHDA and CDR2 SQIVND (reference sequence). The CDR3 loop is CASSISTGTSGNNEQFF. CDR3 DNA: TGTGCCAGTAGTATATCCACCGGGACTAGCGGGAACAATGAGCAGTTCTTC.